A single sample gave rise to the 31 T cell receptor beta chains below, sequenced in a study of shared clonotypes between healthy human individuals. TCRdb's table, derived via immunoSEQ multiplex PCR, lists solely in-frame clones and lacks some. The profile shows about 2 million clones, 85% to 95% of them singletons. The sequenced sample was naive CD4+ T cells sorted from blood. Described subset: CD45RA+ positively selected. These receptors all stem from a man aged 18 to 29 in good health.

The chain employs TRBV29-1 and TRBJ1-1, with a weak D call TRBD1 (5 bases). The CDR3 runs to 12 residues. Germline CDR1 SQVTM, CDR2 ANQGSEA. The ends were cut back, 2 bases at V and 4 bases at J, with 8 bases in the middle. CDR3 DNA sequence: TGCAGCGTTGAATGGCAGGGCACTGAAGCTTTCTTT. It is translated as CSVEWQGTEAFF.

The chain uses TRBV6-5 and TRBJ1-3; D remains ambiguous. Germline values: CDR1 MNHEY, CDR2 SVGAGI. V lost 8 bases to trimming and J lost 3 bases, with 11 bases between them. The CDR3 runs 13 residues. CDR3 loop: CASFTPNGNTIYF. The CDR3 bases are TGTGCCAGCTTTACACCAAATGGAAACACCATATATTTT.

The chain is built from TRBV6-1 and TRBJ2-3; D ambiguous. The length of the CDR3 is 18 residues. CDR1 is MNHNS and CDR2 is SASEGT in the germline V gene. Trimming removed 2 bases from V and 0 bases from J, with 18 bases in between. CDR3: CASSEKGSGRVSTDTQYF. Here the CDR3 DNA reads TGTGCCAGCAGTGAAAAGGGCAGTGGAAGGGTGAGCACAGATACGCAGTATTTT.

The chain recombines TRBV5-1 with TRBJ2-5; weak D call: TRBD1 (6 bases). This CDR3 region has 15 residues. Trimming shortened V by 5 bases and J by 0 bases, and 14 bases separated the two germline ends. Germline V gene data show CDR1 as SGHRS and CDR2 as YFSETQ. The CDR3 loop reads CASSRTQGYQETQYF. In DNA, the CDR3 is TGCGCCAGCAGTCGGACACAGGGCTACCAAGAGACCCAGTACTTC.

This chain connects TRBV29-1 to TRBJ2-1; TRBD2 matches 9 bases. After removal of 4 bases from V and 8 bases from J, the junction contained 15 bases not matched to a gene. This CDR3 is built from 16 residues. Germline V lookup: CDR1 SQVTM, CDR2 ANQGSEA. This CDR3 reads CSVAGDGGRVFDEQFF. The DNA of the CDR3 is TGCAGCGTTGCTGGCGATGGCGGGAGGGTTTTCGATGAGCAGTTCTTC.

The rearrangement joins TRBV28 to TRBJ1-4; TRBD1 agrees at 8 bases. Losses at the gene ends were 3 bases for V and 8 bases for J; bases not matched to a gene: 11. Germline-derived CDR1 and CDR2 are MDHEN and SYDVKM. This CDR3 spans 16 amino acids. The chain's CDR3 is CASSLFGAGTGEKLFF. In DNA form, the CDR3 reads TGTGCCAGCAGTTTGTTTGGAGCGGGGACAGGAGAAAAACTGTTTTTT.

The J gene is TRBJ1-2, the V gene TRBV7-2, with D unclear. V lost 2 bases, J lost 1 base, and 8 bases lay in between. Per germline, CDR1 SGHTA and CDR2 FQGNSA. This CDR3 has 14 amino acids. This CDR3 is CASSLLRRNYGYTF. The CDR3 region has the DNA TGTGCCAGCAGCTTACTCAGGCGTAACTATGGCTACACCTTC.

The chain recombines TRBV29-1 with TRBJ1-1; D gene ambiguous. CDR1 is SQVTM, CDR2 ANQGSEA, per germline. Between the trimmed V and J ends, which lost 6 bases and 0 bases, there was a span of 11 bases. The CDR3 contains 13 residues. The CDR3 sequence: CSVERHLNTEAFF. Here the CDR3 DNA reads TGCAGCGTCGAGCGGCACTTGAACACTGAAGCTTTCTTT.

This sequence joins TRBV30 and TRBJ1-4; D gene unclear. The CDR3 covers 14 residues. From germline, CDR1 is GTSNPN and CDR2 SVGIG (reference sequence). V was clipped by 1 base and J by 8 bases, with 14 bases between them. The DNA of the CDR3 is TGTGCCTGGAGTGAAGGACCGGTGGGGGAAAAACTGTTTTTT. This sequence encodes CAWSEGPVGEKLFF. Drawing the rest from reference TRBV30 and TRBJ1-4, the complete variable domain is SQTIHQWPATLVQPVGSPLSLECTVEGTSNPNLYWYRQAAGRGLQLLFYSVGIGQISSEVPQNLSASRPQDRQFILSSKKLLLSDSGFYLCAWSEGPVGEKLFFGSGTQLSVL.

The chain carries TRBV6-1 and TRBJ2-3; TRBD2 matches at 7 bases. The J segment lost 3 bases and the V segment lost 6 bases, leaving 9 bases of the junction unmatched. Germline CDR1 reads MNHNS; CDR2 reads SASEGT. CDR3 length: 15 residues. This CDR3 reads CASSSGTQRTDTQYF. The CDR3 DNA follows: TGTGCCAGCAGCAGCGGGACTCAAAGAACAGATACGCAGTATTTT.

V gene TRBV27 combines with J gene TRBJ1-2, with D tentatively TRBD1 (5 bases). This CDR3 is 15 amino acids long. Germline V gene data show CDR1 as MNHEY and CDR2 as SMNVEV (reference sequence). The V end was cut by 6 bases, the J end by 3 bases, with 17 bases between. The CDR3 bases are TGTGCCAGCAGCCCCTTGAGGGGCTGGGACTATGGCTACACCTTC. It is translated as CASSPLRGWDYGYTF.

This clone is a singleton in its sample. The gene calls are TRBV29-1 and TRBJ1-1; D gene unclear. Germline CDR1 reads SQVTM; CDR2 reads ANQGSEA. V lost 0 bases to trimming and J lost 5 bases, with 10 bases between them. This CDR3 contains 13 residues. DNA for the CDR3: TGCAGCGTTGAAGATAAGGGTCTGACTGAAGCTTTCTTT. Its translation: CSVEDKGLTEAFF.

Here the CDR3 reads CASFGTGNTEAFF. DNA of the CDR3: TGTGCCAGCTTTGGGACAGGGAACACTGAAGCTTTCTTT. The V call is TRBV6-5, the J call TRBJ1-1, with 8 positions matching TRBD1. V shed 8 bases and J 1 base; nucleotides not matched to a gene: 3. Germline V gene lookup returns CDR1 MNHEY and CDR2 SVGAGI. The CDR3 covers 13 residues.

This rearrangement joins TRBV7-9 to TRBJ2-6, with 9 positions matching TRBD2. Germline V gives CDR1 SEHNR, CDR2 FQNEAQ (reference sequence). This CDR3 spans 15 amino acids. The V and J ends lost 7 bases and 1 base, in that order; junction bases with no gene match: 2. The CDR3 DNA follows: TGTGCCAGCACCAGCGGGAGGTCTGGGGCCAACGTCCTGACTTTC. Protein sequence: CASTSGRSGANVLTF.

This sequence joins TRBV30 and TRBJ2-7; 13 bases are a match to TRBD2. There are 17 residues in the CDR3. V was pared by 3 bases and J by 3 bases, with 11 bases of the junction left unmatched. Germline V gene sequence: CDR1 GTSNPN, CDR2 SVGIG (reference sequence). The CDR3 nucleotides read TGTGCCTGGAGCCGTGTAGGTCGGACTAGCGGGAGCTACGAGCAGTACTTC. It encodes CAWSRVGRTSGSYEQYF.

The CDR3 nucleotides are TGTGCCAGCAGCTTAGAGGCCGGCACTGAAGCTTTCTTT. Its translation is CASSLEAGTEAFF. The rearrangement joins TRBV7-9 to TRBJ1-1; D uncertain. Germline CDR1 is SEHNR and CDR2 is FQNEAQ (reference sequence). There are 13 residues in the CDR3. V gave up 1 base and J gave up 4 bases, with 7 bases separating them.

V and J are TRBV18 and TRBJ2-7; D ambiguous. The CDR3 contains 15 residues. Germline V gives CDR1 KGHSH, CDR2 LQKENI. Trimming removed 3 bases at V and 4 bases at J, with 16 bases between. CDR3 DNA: TGTGCCAGCTCACCCAGACAACAGTCGAGTTACGAGCAGTACTTC. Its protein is CASSPRQQSSYEQYF.

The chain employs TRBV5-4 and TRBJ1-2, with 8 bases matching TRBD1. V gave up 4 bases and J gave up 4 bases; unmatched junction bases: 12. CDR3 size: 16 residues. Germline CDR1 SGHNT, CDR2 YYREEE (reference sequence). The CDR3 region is CASSPFGGQEIYGYTF. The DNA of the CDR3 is TGTGCCAGCAGCCCTTTTGGGGGACAGGAGATCTATGGCTACACCTTC.

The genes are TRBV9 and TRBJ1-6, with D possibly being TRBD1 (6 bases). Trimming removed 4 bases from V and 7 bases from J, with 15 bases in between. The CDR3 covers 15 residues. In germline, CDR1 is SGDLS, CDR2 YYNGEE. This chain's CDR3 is CASSTSGARNSPLHF. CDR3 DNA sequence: TGTGCCAGCAGCACATCAGGGGCGAGGAATTCACCCCTCCACTTT. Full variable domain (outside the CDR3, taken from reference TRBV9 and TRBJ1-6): DSGVTQTPKHLITATGQRVTLRCSPRSGDLSVYWYQQSLDQGLQFLIQYYNGEERAKGNILERFSAQQFPDLHSELNLSSLELGDSALYFCASSTSGARNSPLHFGNGTRLTVT.

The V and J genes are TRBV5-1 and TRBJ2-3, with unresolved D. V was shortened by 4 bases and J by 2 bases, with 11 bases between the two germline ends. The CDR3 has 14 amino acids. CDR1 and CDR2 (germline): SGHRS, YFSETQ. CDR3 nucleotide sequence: TGCGCCAGCAGCCTGGTAGGGTACACAGATACGCAGTATTTT. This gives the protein CASSLVGYTDTQYF.

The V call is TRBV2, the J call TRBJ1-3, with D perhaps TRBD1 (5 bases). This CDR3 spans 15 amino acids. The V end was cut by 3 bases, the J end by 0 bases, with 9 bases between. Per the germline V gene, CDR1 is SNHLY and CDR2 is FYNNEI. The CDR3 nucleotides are TGTGCCAGCAGTGAGCAGGGCCCCTCTGGAAACACCATATATTTT. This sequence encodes CASSEQGPSGNTIYF. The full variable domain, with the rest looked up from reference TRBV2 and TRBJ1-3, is EPEVTQTPSHQVTQMGQEVILRCVPISNHLYFYWYRQILGQKVEFLVSFYNNEISEKSEIFDDQFSVERPDGSNFTLKIRSTKLEDSAMYFCASSEQGPSGNTIYFGEGSWLTVV.

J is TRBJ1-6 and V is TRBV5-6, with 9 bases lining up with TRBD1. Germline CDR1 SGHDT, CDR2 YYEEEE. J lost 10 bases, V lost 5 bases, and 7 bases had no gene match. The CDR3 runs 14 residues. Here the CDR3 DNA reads TGTGCCAGCAGTCGACAGGGGGTGAACTCACCCCTCCACTTT. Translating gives CASSRQGVNSPLHF.

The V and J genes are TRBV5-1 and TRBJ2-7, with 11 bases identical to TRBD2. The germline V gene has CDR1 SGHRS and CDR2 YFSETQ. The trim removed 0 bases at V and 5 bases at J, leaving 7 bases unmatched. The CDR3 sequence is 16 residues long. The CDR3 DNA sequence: TGCGCCAGCAGCTTGGAGCTAGCGGGAGGTAAAAACGAGCAGTACTTC. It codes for CASSLELAGGKNEQYF.

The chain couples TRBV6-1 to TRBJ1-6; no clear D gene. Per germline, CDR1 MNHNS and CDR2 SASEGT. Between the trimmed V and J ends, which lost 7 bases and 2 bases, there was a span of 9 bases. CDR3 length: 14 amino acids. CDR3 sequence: CASTQDAYNSPLHF. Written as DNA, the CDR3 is TGTGCCAGCACCCAAGATGCCTATAATTCACCCCTCCACTTT.

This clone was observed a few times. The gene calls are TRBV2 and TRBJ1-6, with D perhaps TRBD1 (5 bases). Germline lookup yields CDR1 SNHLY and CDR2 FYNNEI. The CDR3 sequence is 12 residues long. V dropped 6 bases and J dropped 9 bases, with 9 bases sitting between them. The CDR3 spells CASRQGGSPLHF. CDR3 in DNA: TGTGCCAGCAGGCAGGGCGGTTCACCCCTCCACTTT.

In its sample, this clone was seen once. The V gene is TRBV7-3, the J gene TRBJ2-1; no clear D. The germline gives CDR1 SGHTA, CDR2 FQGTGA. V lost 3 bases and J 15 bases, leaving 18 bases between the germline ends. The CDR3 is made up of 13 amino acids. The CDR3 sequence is CASSFLTAQGPFF. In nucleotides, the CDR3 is TGTGCCAGCAGCTTCCTAACAGCTCAAGGTCCGTTCTTC. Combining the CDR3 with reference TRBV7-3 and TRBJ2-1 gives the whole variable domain GAGVSQTPSNKVTEKGKYVELRCDPISGHTALYWYRQSLGQGPEFLIYFQGTGAADDSGLPNDRFFAVRPEGSVSTLKIQRTERGDSAVYLCASSFLTAQGPFFGPGTRLTVL.

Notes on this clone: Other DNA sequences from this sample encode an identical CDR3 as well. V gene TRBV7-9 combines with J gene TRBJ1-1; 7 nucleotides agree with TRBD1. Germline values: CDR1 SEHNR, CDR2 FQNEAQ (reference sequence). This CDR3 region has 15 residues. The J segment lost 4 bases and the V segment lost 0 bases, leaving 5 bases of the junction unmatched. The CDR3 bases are TGTGCCAGCAGCTTAGCCCTGACAGGGCCCACTGAAGCTTTCTTT. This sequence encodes CASSLALTGPTEAFF.

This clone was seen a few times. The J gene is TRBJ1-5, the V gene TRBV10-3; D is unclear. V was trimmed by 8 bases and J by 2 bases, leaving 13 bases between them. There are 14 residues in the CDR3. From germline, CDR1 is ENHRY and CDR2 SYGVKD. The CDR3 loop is CAILHSGGNQPQHF. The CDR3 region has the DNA TGTGCCATCCTTCATAGTGGGGGCAATCAGCCCCAGCATTTT.

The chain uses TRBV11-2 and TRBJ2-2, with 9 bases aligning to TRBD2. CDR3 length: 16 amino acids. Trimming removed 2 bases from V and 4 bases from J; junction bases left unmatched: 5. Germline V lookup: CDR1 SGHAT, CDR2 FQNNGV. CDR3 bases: TGTGCCAGCAGCTTAATCGGACTAGCGACCACCGGGGAGCTGTTTTTT. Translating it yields CASSLIGLATTGELFF.

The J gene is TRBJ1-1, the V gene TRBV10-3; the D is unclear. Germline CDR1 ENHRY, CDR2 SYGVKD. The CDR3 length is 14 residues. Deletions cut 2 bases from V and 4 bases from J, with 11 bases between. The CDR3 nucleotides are TGTGCCATCAGTGAGGGAGGTGGGGTCACTGAAGCTTTCTTT. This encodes CAISEGGGVTEAFF.

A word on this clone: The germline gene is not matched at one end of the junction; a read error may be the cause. DNA for the CDR3: TGTGCTAGCAGCAAGGGGGGGCCAGATACGCAGTATTTT. Protein sequence: CASSKGGPDTQYF. The V call is TRBV7-7, the J call TRBJ2-3; perhaps TRBD2 as D (7 bases). The CDR3 extends over 13 amino acids. Germline V gene data show CDR1 as SSHAT and CDR2 as FNYEAQ (reference sequence).